This T cell receptor (beta chain) is drawn from a study of long-term antiretroviral therapy in people with HIV. Overall study context: Earliest sampling preceded the 2015 immediate-ART recommendation by about a decade. Findings and caveats of the study: Increased diversity was seen after ART, yet it remained lower than in transplant donor controls. Pre-ART expanded clones dominated the repertoire at every time point. Neither ART adherence, viral resistance nor therapy changes were documented.

CDR1 ENHRY and CDR2 SYGVKD come from the germline V gene. With 8 bases clipped from V and 2 bases from J, the junction kept 7 bases outside the gene matches. CDR3 length: 14 amino acids. Running of the v3.0 immunoSEQ assay took place at survey level. Generated by immunoSEQ multiplex PCR, the TCRdb table keeps only in-frame clones and is missing some. The table includes some 28,000 clones, 85% to 95% detected once. Worth noting for this clone: Its target is not known.

This chain links TRBV10-3 with TRBJ1-1; 8 bases align to TRBD1. The sequence was collected from a man in his forties or fifties with HIV. The input for sequencing was unsorted PBMCs, taken 6.2 years after starting antiretroviral therapy. CDR3 DNA: TGTGCCATCGGACAGGGTCCCCAAAACACTGAAGCTTTCTTT. Translated, it gives CAIGQGPQNTEAFF.